This T cell receptor (beta chain) was obtained from a study of tumor-infiltrating lymphocytes in primary liver carcinoma. The CDR3 sequence is 19 residues long. Trimming cost V 1 base and J 14 bases, with 32 bases left between them. In germline, CDR1 is SGHAT, CDR2 FQNNGV. Both RNA and DNA were isolated together from about 19-30 mg of bulk tissue that had not been sorted. Patients showed chronic HBV infection and an absence of prior treatment. The input was around 500 ng total RNA; TCR beta cDNA was made from it with a constant-region primer. ARM-PCR, slightly modified, supplied the TCR beta libraries through three nested multiplex PCR rounds. Investigators reported that the first two PCR rounds, at 10 cycles each, used TRBV1-TRBV30 forward primers with a C-beta reverse primer. Via MiXCR, TCRdb re-called the multiplex PCR reads, giving one row per CDR3 protein. The sample has 100,000 to 150,000 distinct CDR3 sequences, around 60% seen once.

The TCR was taken from a woman in her fifties or sixties with primary liver carcinoma and hepatitis B virus infection. This chain joins TRBV11-2 and TRBJ1-4, with D possibly matching TRBD1 (5 bases). The sample consisted of liver tumor tissue from sampling region 1. Noted subset: tumor region T1, superior pole. The CDR3 spells CASSLAGGRGSSVVLELFF. In nucleotides, the CDR3 is TGTGCCAGCAGCTTAGCGGGAGGACGGGGGTCCTCGGTGGTCTTAGAGCTGTTTTTT.